The following is a T cell receptor (beta chain) sequence with its context. The antigen is undetermined. Using immunoSEQ multiplex PCR, the repertoire was profiled, and TCRdb retains in-frame clones only, with some absent. The table records roughly 120,000 clones, 81% of them present only once. The data stem from a study of radiotherapy plus CTLA-4 blockade in lung cancer. The wider study: Overall, approximately 17% of patients showed an objective response, while 31% attained disease control. Study conclusions and caveats: The best prediction of response reportedly came from early blood T cell clone dynamics, with interferon-beta. Peripheral blood showed expansion of tumor-derived TCR clones after radiotherapy and ipilimumab.

It was focal radiation plus CTLA-4 blockade with ipilimumab that patients with chemo-refractory metastatic non-small-cell lung cancer received. The origin of this receptor is a human donor with non-small cell lung cancer that progressed on radiotherapy plus ipilimumab. Some clones in this sample may be carry-over from other donors' samples. The source material was peripheral blood, sampled from a patient treated with radiotherapy plus ipilimumab.

CDR3 protein: CASSYTTGGYNEQFF. In DNA form, the CDR3 reads TGTGCCAGCAGTTACACCACAGGGGGCTACAATGAGCAGTTCTTC. This chain joins TRBV6-6 and TRBJ2-1, with 8 positions matching TRBD1. The junction had 3 bases not matched to a gene; V was cut back by 2 bases and J by 3 bases. The CDR3 has 15 amino acids. CDR1 MNHNY and CDR2 SVGAGI come from the germline V gene (reference sequence).